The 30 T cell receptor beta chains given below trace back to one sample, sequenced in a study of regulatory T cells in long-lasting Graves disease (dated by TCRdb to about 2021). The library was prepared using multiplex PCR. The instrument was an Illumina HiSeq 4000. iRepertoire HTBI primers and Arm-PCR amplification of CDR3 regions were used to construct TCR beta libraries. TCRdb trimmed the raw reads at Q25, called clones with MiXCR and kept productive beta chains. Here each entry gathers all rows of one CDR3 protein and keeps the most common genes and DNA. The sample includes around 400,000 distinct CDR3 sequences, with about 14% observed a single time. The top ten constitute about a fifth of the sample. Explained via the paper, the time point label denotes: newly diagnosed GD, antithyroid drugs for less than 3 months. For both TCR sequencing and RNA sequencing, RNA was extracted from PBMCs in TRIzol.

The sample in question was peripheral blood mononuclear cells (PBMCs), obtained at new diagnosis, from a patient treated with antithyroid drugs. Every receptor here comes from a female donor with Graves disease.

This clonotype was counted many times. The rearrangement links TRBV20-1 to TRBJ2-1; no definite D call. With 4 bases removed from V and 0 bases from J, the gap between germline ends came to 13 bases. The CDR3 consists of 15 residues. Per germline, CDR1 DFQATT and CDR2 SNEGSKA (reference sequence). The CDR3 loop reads CSANPFPSSYNEQFF. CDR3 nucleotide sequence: TGCAGTGCTAATCCTTTCCCAAGCTCCTACAATGAGCAGTTCTTC.

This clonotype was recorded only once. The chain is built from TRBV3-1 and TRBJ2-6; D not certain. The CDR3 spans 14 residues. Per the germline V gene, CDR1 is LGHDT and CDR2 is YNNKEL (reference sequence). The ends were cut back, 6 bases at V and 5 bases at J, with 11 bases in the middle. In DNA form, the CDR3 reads TGTGCCAGCAGTGAAGTTGGTTGGGCCAACGTCCTGACTTTC. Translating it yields CASSEVGWANVLTF.

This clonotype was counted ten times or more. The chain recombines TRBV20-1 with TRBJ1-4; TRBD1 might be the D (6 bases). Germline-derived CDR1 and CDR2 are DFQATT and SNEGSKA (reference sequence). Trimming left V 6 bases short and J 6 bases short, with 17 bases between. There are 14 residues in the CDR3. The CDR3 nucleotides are TGCAGTGCCAACGTGGACAGTAGAGATGAAAAACTGTTTTTT. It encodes CSANVDSRDEKLFF.

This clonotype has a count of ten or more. CDR3 amino acids: CASSYSPPRQGSEGQYF. CDR3 sequence (DNA): TGTGCCAGCAGTTACTCTCCACCCCGACAGGGGTCGGAGGGGCAGTACTTC. This chain uses TRBV6-2 or TRBV6-3 with TRBJ2-7; 8 bases line up with TRBD1. CDR1 and CDR2 from the germline V gene are MNHEY and SVGEGT. The CDR3 extends over 17 amino acids. V lost 0 bases and J lost 9; bases outside the gene matches: 16.

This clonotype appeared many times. CDR3 loop: CASSLVSSGYEQYF. CDR3 in DNA: TGTGCCAGCAGTTTAGTTTCTAGCGGCTACGAGCAGTACTTC. The rearrangement uses TRBV12-3 or TRBV12-4 and TRBJ2-7; 7 bases are shared with TRBD2. The CDR3 extends over 14 amino acids. Germline trimming cut 1 base from V and 3 bases from J; bases unmatched to any gene: 3.

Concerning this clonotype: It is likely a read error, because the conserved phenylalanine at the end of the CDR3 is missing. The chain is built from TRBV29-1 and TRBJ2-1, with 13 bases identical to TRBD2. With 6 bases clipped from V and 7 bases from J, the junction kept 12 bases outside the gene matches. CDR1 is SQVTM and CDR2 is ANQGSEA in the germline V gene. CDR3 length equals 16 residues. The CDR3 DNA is TGCAGCGTCGTCACTAGCGGGAGGGCCGTTGGGAATGAGCAGTTCCTC. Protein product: CSVVTSGRAVGNEQFL.

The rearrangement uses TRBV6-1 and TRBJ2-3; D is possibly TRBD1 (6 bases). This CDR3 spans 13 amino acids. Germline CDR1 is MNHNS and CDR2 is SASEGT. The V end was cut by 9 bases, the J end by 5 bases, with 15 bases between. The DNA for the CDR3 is TGTGCCAGTTCAGGGGAGTTCAAAGATACGCAGTATTTT. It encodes CASSGEFKDTQYF.

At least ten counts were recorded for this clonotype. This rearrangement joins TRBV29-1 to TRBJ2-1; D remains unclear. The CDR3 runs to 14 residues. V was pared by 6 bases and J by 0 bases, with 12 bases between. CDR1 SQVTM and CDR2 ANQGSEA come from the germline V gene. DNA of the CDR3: TGCAGCGTCGTGGAACAAAGCTCCTACAATGAGCAGTTCTTC. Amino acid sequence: CSVVEQSSYNEQFF.

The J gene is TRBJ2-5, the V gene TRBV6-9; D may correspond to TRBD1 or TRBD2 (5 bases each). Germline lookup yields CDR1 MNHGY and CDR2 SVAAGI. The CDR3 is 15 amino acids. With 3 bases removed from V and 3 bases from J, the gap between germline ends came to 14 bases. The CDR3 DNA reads TGTGCCAGCAGTTACGGTCTCCAGGGAGAAGAGACCCAGTACTTC. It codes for CASSYGLQGEETQYF.

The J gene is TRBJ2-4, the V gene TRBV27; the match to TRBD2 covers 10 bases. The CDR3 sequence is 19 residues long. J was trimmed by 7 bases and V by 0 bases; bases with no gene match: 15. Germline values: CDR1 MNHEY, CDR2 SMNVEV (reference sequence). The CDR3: CASSLSNHPEGLARNIQYF. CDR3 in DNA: TGTGCCAGCAGTTTATCTAATCATCCCGAGGGACTAGCGAGGAACATTCAGTACTTC.

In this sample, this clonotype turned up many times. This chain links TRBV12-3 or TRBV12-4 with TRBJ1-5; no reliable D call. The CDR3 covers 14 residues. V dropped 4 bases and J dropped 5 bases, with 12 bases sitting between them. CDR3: CASSSLNRDQPQHF. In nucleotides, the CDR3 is TGTGCCAGCAGTTCCCTTAACAGAGATCAGCCCCAGCATTTT.

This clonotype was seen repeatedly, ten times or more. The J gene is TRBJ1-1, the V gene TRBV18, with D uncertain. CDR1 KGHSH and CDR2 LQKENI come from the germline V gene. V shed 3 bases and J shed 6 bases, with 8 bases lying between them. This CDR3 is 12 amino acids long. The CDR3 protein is CASSPSRAEAFF. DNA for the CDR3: TGTGCCAGCTCACCCTCTAGGGCTGAAGCTTTCTTT.

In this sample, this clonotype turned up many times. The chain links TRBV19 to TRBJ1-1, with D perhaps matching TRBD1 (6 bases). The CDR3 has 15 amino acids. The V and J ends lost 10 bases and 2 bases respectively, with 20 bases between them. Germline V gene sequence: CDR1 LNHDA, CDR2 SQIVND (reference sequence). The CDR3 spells CATQSVGAGNTEAFF. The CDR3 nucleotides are TGTGCCACTCAGAGCGTGGGGGCCGGAAACACTGAAGCTTTCTTT.

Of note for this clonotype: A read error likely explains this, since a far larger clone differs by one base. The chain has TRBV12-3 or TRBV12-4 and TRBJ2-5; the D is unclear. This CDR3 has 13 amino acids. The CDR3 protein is CASRLGAQETQYF. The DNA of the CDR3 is TGTGCCAGCAGATTAGGAGCCCAAGAGACCCAGTACTTC.

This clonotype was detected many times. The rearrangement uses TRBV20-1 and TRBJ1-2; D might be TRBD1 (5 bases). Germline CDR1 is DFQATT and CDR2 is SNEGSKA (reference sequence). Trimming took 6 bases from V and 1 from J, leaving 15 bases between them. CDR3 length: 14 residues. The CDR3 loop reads CSALQVRGNYGYTF. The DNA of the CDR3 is TGCAGTGCCCTACAGGTCCGCGGTAACTATGGCTACACCTTC.

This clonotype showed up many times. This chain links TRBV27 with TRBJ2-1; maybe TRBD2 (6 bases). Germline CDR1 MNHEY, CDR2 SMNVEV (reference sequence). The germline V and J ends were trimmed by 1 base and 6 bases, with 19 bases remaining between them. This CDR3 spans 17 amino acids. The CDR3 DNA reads TGTGCCAGCAGTTTATTAGGCGTCGGGGGACTCCTCAATGAGCAGTTCTTC. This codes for CASSLLGVGGLLNEQFF.

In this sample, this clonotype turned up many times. CDR3 protein: CASSEAPGQLHSGNTIYF. CDR3 DNA: TGTGCCAGCAGTGAAGCCCCGGGACAGCTTCACTCTGGAAACACCATATATTTT. The chain has TRBV6-2 or TRBV6-3 and TRBJ1-3; TRBD1 agrees at 7 bases. This CDR3 has 18 residues. The J segment lost 0 bases and the V segment lost 5 bases, leaving 13 bases of the junction unmatched. Germline V gene sequence: CDR1 MNHEY, CDR2 SVGEGT.

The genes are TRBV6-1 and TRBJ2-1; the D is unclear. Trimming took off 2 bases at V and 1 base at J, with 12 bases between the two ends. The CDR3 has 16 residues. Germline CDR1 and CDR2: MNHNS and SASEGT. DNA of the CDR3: TGTGCCAGCAGTGAATATCGGATTCTTTCCTACAATGAGCAGTTCTTC. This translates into CASSEYRILSYNEQFF.

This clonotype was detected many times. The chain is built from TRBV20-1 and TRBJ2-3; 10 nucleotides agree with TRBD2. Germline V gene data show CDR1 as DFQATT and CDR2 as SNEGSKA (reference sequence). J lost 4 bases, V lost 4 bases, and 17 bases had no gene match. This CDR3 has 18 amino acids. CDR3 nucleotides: TGCAGTGCTACGGGGCTAGCGGGAGTCCTTCCCCTCGCAGATACGCAGTATTTT. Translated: CSATGLAGVLPLADTQYF.

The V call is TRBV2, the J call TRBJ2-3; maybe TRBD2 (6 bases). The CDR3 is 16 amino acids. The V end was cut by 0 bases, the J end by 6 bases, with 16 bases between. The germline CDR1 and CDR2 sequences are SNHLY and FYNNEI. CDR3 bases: TGTGCCAGCAGTGAAGCGCGCCTAGCGCCCGGGGATACGCAGTATTTT. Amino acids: CASSEARLAPGDTQYF.

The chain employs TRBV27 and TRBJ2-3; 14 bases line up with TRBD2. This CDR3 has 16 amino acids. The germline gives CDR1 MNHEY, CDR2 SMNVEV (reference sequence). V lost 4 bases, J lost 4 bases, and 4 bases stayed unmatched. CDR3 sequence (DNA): TGTGCCAGCAGTTGGCAGACTAGCGGGGGGGCAGATACGCAGTATTTT. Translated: CASSWQTSGGADTQYF.

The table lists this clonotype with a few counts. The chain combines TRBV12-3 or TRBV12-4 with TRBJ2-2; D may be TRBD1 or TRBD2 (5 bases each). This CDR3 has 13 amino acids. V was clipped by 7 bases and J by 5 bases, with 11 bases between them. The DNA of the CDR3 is TGTGCCAGCACCCCATGGGGGACCGGGGAGCTGTTTTTT. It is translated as CASTPWGTGELFF.

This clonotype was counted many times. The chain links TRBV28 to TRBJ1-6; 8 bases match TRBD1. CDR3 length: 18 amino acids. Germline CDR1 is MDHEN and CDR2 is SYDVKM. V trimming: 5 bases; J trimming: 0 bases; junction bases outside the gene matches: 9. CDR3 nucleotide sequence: TGTGCCAGCAGTCCTCTCGGGACAGGCTCCTCCTATAATTCACCCCTCCACTTT. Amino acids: CASSPLGTGSSYNSPLHF.

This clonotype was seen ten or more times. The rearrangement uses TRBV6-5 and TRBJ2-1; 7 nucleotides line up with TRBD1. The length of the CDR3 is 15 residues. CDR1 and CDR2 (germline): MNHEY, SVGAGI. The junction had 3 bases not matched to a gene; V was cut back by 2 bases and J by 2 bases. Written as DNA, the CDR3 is TGTGCCAGCAGTTACGAGGACAGGCCCTACAATGAGCAGTTCTTC. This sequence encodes CASSYEDRPYNEQFF.

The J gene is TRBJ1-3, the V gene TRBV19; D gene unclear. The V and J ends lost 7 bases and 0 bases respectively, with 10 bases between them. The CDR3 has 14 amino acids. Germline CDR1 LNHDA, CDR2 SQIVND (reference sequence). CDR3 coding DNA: TGTGCCAGTAACGCATTTTCCTCTGGAAACACCATATATTTT. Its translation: CASNAFSSGNTIYF. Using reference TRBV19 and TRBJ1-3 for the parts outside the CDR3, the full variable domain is DGGITQSPKYLFRKEGQNVTLSCEQNLNHDAMYWYRQDPGQGLRLIYYSQIVNDFQKGDIAEGYSVSREKKESFPLTVTSAQKNPTAFYLCASNAFSSGNTIYFGEGSWLTVV.

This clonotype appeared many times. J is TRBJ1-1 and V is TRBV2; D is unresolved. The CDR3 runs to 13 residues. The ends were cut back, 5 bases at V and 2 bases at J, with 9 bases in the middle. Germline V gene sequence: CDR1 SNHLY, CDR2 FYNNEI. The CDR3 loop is CASSFDANTEAFF. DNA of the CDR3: TGTGCCAGCAGTTTCGACGCCAACACTGAAGCTTTCTTT.

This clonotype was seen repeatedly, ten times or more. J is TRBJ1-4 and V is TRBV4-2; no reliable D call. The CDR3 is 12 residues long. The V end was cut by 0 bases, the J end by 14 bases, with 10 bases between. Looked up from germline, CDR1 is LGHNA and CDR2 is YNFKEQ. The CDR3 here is CASSQDGNELFF. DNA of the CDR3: TGTGCCAGCAGCCAAGATGGTAACGAGCTGTTTTTT.

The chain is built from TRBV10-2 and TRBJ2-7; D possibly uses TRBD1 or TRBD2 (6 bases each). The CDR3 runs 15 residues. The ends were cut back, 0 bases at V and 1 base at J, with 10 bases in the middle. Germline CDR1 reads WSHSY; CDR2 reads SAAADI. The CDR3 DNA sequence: TGCGCCAGCAGTGAGTCGAGGGGGGCGTCCTACGAGCAGTACTTC. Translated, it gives CASSESRGASYEQYF.

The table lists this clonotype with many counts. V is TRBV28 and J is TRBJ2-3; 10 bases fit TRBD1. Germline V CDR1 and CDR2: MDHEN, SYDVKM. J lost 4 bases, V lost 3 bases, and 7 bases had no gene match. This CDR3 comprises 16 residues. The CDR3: CASSFDRDRGSDTQYF. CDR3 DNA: TGTGCCAGCAGTTTTGACCGGGACAGGGGATCAGATACGCAGTATTTT.

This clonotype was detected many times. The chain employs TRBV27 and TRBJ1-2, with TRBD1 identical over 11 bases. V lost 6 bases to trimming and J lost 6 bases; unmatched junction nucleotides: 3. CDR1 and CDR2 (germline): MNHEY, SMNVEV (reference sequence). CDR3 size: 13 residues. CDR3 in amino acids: CASSRTGGNGYTF. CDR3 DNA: TGTGCCAGCAGCAGGACAGGGGGCAATGGCTACACCTTC.